This T cell receptor beta chain was found in a study of T cells after posttransplantation cyclophosphamide. Overall study findings and caveats: Skin or GI-infiltrating T cells shared few TRB sequences with blood. Later post-transplant blood repertoires were often dominated by donor CD8+ memory clones.

For this clone: Its antigen is not known.

The V end was cut by 7 bases, the J end by 3 bases, with 10 bases between. The germline V gene has CDR1 MNHNY and CDR2 SVGAGI (reference sequence). This CDR3 has 12 amino acids. Clones were read by immunoSEQ multiplex PCR, and TCRdb kept only the in-frame ones, dropping some. Seen here are roughly 14,000 clones, approximately 82% observed once, and the top ten hold approximately 0.8%. V gene TRBV6-6 combines with J gene TRBJ2-7, with D perhaps TRBD2 (6 bases). This clonotype was obtained from a man aged 50 or older in good health, CMV-negative, and a related stem cell transplant donor. The sample was memory CD4+ T cells sorted from PBMCs. CDR3 region: CASTPSVYEQYF. DNA of the CDR3: TGTGCCAGCACTCCTAGCGTCTACGAGCAGTACTTC.